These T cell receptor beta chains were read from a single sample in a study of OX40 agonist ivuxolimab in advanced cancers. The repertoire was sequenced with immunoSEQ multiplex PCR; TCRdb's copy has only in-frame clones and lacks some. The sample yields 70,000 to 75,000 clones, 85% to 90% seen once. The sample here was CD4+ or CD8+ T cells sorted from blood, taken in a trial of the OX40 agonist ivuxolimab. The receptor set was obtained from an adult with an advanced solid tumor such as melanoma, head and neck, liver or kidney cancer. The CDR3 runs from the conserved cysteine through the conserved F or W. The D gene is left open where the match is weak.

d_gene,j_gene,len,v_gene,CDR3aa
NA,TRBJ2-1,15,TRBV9,CASSVGSAGYNEQFF
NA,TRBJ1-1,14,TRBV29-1,CSVPGPLNLGEAFF
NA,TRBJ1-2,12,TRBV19,CASSIRYYGYTF
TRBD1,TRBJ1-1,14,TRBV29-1,CSVAQGQMNTEAFF
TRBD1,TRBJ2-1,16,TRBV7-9,CASSLLGTGSYNEQFF
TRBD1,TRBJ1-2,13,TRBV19,CASSPGQGYGYTF
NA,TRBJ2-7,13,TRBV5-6,CASSLGGLYEQYF
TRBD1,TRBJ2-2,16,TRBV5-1,CASSANPDRAGGELFF
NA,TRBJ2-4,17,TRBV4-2,CASSQDVTVSSQNIQYF
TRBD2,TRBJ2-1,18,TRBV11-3,CASSFPLAGERTYNEQFF
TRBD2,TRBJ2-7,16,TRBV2,CASSERGLAGAYEQYF
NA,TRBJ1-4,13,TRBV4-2,CASKGGAGEKLFF
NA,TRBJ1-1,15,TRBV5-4,CASSQGPDKNTEAFF
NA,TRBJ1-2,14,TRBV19,CASSTDGHTYGYTF
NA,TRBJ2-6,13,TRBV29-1,CSVGWAGANVLTF
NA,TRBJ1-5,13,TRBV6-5,CASRGSILQPQHF
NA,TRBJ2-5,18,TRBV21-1,CASSKVSGTPRGQETQYF
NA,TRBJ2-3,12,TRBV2,CASSVRLSPPNF
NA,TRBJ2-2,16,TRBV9,CASTVGGAVNTGELFF
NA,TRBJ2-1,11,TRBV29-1,CSAVIINEQFF
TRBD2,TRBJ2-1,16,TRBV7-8,CASSRSRLAGWNEQFF
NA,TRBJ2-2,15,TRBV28,CASSLSPGVTGELFF
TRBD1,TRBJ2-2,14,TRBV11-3,CASSPGGRSGELFF
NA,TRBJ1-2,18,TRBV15,CATSTEGDVLSHPYGYTF
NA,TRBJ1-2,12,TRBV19,CASSTQGYGYTF
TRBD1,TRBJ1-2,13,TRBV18,CASSNRTGEGYTF
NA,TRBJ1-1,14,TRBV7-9,CASSLHSGGTEAFF
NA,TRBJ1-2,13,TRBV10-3,CAISDGVAYGYTF
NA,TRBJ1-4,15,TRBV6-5,CASSPTWGPNEKLFF
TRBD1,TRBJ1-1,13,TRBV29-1,CSVRQGTATEAFF
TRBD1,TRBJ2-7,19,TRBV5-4,CASSLARGQGRGKAYEQYF
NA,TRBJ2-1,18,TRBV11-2,CASRKNTRRGVARGEQFF
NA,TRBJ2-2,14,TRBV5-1,CASMVGSYSGELFF
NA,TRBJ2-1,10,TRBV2,CAPPNNEQFF
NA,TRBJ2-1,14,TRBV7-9,CASSLDSPYNEQFF
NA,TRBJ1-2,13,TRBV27,CASSLNLNYGYTF
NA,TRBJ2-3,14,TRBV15,CATSTYRGTDTQYF
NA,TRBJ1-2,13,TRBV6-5,CASSLTDNYGYTF
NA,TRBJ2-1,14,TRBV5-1,CASSFSGNGNEQFF
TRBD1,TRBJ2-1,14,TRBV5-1,CASSSGTGGNEQFF
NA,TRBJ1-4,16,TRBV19,CASSIDRDIGREKLFF
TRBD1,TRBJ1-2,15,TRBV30,CAWSLGQGVNYGYTF
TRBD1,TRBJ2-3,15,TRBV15,CAASRGTGLTDTQYF
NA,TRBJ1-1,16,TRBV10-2,CASSESWGHQNTEAFF
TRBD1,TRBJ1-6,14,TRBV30,CAWSPRQGSSPLHF
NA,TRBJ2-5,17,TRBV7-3,CASSIRPLGGGVETQYF
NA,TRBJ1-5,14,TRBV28,CASSFSGSDQPQHF
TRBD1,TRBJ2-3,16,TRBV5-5,CASSSPTGGSIDTQYF
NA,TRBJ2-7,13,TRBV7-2,CASSLTGPREQYF
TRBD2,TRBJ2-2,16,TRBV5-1,CASSLGLAGAGGELFF
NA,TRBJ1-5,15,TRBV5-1,CASSLEGAGYQPQHF